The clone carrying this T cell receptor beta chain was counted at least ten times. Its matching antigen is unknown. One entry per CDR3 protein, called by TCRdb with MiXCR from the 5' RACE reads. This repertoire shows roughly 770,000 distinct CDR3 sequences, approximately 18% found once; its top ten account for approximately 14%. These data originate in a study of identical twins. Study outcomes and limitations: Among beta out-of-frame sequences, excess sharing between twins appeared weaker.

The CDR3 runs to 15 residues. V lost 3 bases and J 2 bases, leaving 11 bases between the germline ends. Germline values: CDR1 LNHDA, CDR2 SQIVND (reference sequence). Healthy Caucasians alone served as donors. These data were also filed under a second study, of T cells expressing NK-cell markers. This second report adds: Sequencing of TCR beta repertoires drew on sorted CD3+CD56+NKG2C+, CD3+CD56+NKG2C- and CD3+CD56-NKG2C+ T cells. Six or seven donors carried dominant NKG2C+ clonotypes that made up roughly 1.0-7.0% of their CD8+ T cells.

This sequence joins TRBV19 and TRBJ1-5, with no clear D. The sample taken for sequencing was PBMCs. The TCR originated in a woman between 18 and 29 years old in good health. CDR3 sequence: CASSIVTIGNQPQHF. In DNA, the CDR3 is TGTGCCAGTAGTATTGTGACCATCGGCAATCAGCCCCAGCATTTT.